Below, 10 T cell receptor beta chains from the same sample are listed, as sequenced in a study of T cells in Graves' hyperthyroidism and ophthalmopathy (dated by TCRdb to between 2018 and 2021). The library relied on multiplex PCR. Sequenced on an Illumina HiSeq 2000. Amplification of TCR beta CDR3 regions was carried out from RNA transcripts. A first-round RT-PCR of the TCR CDR3 used the HTBI primer set with the Qiagen OneStep RT-PCR kit. TCRdb trimmed the raw reads at Q25, called clones with MiXCR and kept productive beta chains. Each CDR3 protein appears once, grouped with its most common genes and DNA. This sample gives around 300,000 distinct CDR3 sequences in total; 15% of them show up just once. The top ten constitute around 30% of the sample. Sequenced: blood. These receptors all come from a woman aged 50 to 60 with Graves' hyperthyroidism that later progressed to Graves' ophthalmopathy.

In this sample, this clonotype turned up a few times. This sequence joins TRBV3-1 and TRBJ2-2; D ambiguous. V gave up 4 bases and J gave up 5 bases, with 11 bases separating them. The CDR3 extends over 14 amino acids. Germline V gene sequence: CDR1 LGHDT, CDR2 YNNKEL (reference sequence). This CDR3 reads CASSLMDVTGELFF. CDR3 coding DNA: TGTGCCAGCAGCCTAATGGATGTTACCGGGGAGCTGTTTTTT.

A few counts support this clonotype. The chain is built from TRBV6-1 and TRBJ2-2; maybe TRBD1 (5 bases). V was shortened by 4 bases and J by 0 bases, with 12 bases between the two germline ends. CDR1 and CDR2 (germline): MNHNS, SASEGT. CDR3 length: 16 amino acids. The CDR3 sequence: CASSGAGASNTGELFF. The DNA of the CDR3 is TGTGCCAGCAGTGGGGCTGGGGCGTCGAACACCGGGGAGCTGTTTTTT.

In its sample, this clonotype was seen many times. This rearrangement joins TRBV20-1 to TRBJ2-5; 10 positions agree with TRBD1. This CDR3 spans 15 amino acids. V trimming: 6 bases; J trimming: 3 bases; junction bases outside the gene matches: 10. Germline V gene data show CDR1 as DFQATT and CDR2 as SNEGSKA (reference sequence). CDR3 region: CSAKDPTGGKETQYF. The CDR3 DNA follows: TGCAGTGCAAAAGACCCGACAGGGGGCAAAGAGACCCAGTACTTC.

V is TRBV20-1 and J is TRBJ1-3, with TRBD1 matching 7 bases. The V gene's germline CDR1 is DFQATT and CDR2 SNEGSKA (reference sequence). V lost 0 bases and J lost 4; bases outside the gene matches: 3. CDR3 length: 14 amino acids. The DNA for the CDR3 is TGCAGTGCTAGAGATCCGGACAGGGGAAACACCATATATTTT. Its translation: CSARDPDRGNTIYF.

The table lists this clonotype with many counts. The chain recombines TRBV2 with TRBJ2-6, with a weak D call TRBD2 (5 bases). CDR3 size: 15 residues. V was trimmed by 6 bases and J by 1 base, leaving 10 bases between them. Germline assignment: CDR1 SNHLY and CDR2 FYNNEI. The chain's CDR3 is CASRIRGSGANVLTF. The CDR3 DNA reads TGTGCCAGCAGGATCCGGGGATCTGGGGCCAACGTCCTGACTTTC.

The rearrangement links TRBV18 to TRBJ1-1; possibly TRBD1 for D (5 bases). V was shortened by 2 bases and J by 3 bases, with 13 bases between the two germline ends. Per germline, CDR1 KGHSH and CDR2 LQKENI. The CDR3 has 15 amino acids. Here the CDR3 reads CASSPLAGGDTEAFF. The CDR3 DNA reads as TGTGCCAGCTCACCATTAGCCGGAGGGGACACTGAAGCTTTCTTT. Combining the CDR3 with reference TRBV18 and TRBJ1-1 gives the whole variable domain NAGVMQNPRHLVRRRGQEARLRCSPMKGHSHVYWYRQLPEEGLKFMVYLQKENIIDESGMPKERFSAEFPKEGPSILRIQQVVRGDSAAYFCASSPLAGGDTEAFFGQGTRLTVV.

This clonotype was recorded many times. The chain has TRBV18 and TRBJ2-1, with D perhaps being TRBD1 or TRBD2 (5 bases each). Trimming stripped 0 bases from V and 6 bases from J, with 12 bases between. The CDR3 is made up of 15 amino acids. The germline CDR1 and CDR2 sequences are KGHSH and LQKENI. CDR3 in amino acids: CASSPPGPRGNEQFF. CDR3 nucleotide sequence: TGTGCCAGCTCACCACCGGGACCGCGCGGCAATGAGCAGTTCTTC.

This chain joins TRBV28 and TRBJ2-1; either TRBD1 or TRBD2 may fit D (6 bases each). Trimming shortened V by 5 bases and J by 5 bases, and 13 bases separated the two germline ends. The CDR3 loop spans 14 amino acids. Germline values: CDR1 MDHEN, CDR2 SYDVKM. CDR3 protein: CASSLGGTHNEQFF. The CDR3 nucleotides read TGTGCCAGCAGTCTGGGCGGGACACACAATGAGCAGTTCTTC.

This clonotype was seen only a few times. The V and J genes are TRBV7-9 and TRBJ1-6; D unclear. This CDR3 has 12 residues. The V end was cut by 6 bases, the J end by 13 bases, with 13 bases between. The germline V gene has CDR1 SEHNR and CDR2 FQNEAQ (reference sequence). The DNA of the CDR3 is TGTGCCAGCAGGCAAGCCCTGGCGCCCCTCCACTTT. Translation gives CASRQALAPLHF.

This clonotype has ten or more counts. V is TRBV10-3 and J is TRBJ1-1, with a possible D match to TRBD1 (5 bases). Germline CDR1 reads ENHRY; CDR2 reads SYGVKD. The CDR3 length is 15 residues. Trimming left V 4 bases short and J 4 bases short, with 16 bases between. CDR3 sequence: CAISGSGTGGTEAFF. For the CDR3, the DNA is TGTGCCATCAGTGGATCGGGGACGGGCGGCACTGAAGCTTTCTTT.